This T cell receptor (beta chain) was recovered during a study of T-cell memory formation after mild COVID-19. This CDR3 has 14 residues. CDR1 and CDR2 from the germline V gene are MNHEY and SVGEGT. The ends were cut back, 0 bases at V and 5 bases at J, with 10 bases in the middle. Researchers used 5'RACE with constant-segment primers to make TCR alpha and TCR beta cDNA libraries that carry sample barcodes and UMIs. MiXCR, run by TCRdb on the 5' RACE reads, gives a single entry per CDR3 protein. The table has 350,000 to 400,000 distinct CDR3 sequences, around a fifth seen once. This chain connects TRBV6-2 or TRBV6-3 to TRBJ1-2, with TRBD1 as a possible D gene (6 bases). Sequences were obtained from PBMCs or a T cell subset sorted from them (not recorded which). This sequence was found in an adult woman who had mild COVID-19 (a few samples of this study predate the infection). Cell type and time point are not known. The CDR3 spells CASSYSDRSYGYTF. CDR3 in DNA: TGTGCCAGCAGTTACTCCGACAGGTCTTATGGCTACACCTTC.